This entry lists 16 T cell receptor beta chains sequenced from one sample in a study of glioma-infiltrating T cells. Amplification of TCR alpha and beta CDR3 regions from RNA used iRepertoire nested multiplex PCR. TCRdb re-derived calls from the multiplex PCR reads in MiXCR, one entry per CDR3 protein. This sample has 400,000 or so distinct CDR3 sequences, with approximately 42% found just once. The sequenced sample consisted of glioma tissue, nonneoplastic brain tissue, or PBMCs (not recorded which). These TCRs come from a human donor with low-grade glioma or glioblastoma, undergoing nonglioma brain surgery, or in good health (not recorded which).

The chain is built from TRBV6-2 or TRBV6-3 and TRBJ2-1, with 16 positions matching TRBD2. The CDR3 consists of 21 residues. V dropped 6 bases and J dropped 3; count of bases not matched to a gene: 17. The germline CDR1 and CDR2 sequences are MNHEY and SVGEGT. DNA of the CDR3: TGTGCCAGCAGGTACCCCACCGGGACTAGCGGGAGGGCCCGGGGCTACAATGAGCAGTTCTTC. Its protein is CASRYPTGTSGRARGYNEQFF.

A word on this clonotype: A much larger clone lies a single base off, so this may be a read error. The chain couples TRBV6-6 to TRBJ2-1; no reliable D call. Between the trimmed V and J ends, which lost 2 bases and 11 bases, there was a span of 10 bases. The CDR3 sequence is 12 residues long. Germline-derived CDR1 and CDR2 are MNHNY and SVGAGI (reference sequence). In DNA, the CDR3 is TGTGCCAGCAGTTACGACTCCCGTAAGCAGTTCTTC. Amino acid sequence: CASSYDSRKQFF.

The rearrangement uses TRBV28 and TRBJ2-1; TRBD2 agrees at 7 bases. V lost 8 bases to trimming and J lost 3 bases; unmatched junction nucleotides: 10. There are 15 residues in the CDR3. Germline CDR1 reads MDHEN; CDR2 reads SYDVKM. Written as DNA, the CDR3 is TGTGCCAGCGACCGGCGGGACTACCTCTACAATGAGCAGTTCTTC. It codes for CASDRRDYLYNEQFF.

This chain uses TRBV20-1 with TRBJ1-2; D gene ambiguous. Germline values: CDR1 DFQATT, CDR2 SNEGSKA (reference sequence). The CDR3 is 12 residues long. V lost 4 bases and J lost 4, with 10 bases in between. The CDR3 DNA sequence: TGCAGTGCTACAGTGGGAGGCTATGGCTACACCTTC. It translates to CSATVGGYGYTF.

Comment on this clonotype: Germline and junction disagree at one end, which may indicate a read error. The chain combines TRBV6-2 or TRBV6-3 with TRBJ2-1, with D tentatively TRBD1 or TRBD2 (5 bases each). CDR1 is MNHEY and CDR2 is SVGEGT in the germline V gene. The CDR3 is 15 residues long. CDR3 residues: CASSTLQGATNELFF. The CDR3 DNA reads as TGTGCCAGCAGTACCCTCCAGGGTGCGACTAATGAGCTGTTCTTC.

The chain uses TRBV7-2 and TRBJ1-3; D perhaps matches TRBD1 (6 bases). Germline V gene sequence: CDR1 SGHTA, CDR2 FQGNSA. Trimming left V 5 bases short and J 0 bases short, with 11 bases between. This CDR3 comprises 15 residues. The CDR3 coding sequence is TGTGCCAGCAGCCTTACAGGGAACTCTGGAAACACCATATATTTT. It is translated as CASSLTGNSGNTIYF.

V is TRBV7-9 and J is TRBJ2-7; 9 bases are shared with TRBD2. Germline values: CDR1 SEHNR, CDR2 FQNEAQ (reference sequence). The V and J ends lost 6 bases and 6 bases, in that order; junction bases with no gene match: 0. The CDR3 runs 11 residues. CDR3 region: CASRGLAEQYF. CDR3 nucleotides: TGTGCCAGCAGGGGACTAGCCGAGCAGTACTTC.

On this clonotype: A much larger clone lies a single base off, so this may be a read error. The CDR3 DNA reads as TGTGCCAGCAGTATTTTCGAGACCCTGTACTTC. It specifies CASSIFETLYF. The chain couples TRBV6-1 to TRBJ2-5, with unresolved D. Germline lookup yields CDR1 MNHNS and CDR2 SASEGT. The CDR3 length is 11 residues.

V is TRBV12-3 or TRBV12-4 and J is TRBJ2-3, with D possibly being TRBD2 (6 bases). Between the trimmed V and J ends, which lost 11 bases and 3 bases, there was a span of 12 bases. CDR3 length: 12 amino acids. CDR3 amino acids: CAGVGGTDTQYF. CDR3 nucleotides: TGTGCCGGTGTGGGGGGAACAGATACGCAGTATTTT.

The chain carries TRBV7-6 and TRBJ2-7; D ambiguous. The CDR3 has 15 amino acids. V lost 6 bases and J lost 0, with 15 bases in between. Germline V CDR1 and CDR2: SGHVS, FNYEAQ. In DNA form, the CDR3 reads TGTGCCAGCAGTTCAGAACCCCTCAGCTCCTACGAGCAGTACTTC. Residues: CASSSEPLSSYEQYF.

The chain couples TRBV4-2 to TRBJ2-1, with 10 bases aligning to TRBD2. The V segment lost 0 bases and the J segment 8 bases; nucleotides outside the gene matches: 7. Germline-derived CDR1 and CDR2 are LGHNA and YNFKEQ. The CDR3 covers 16 residues. The CDR3 region has the DNA TGTGCCAGCAGCCAAGAGCGAGGACTAGCGGTTTATGAGCAGTTCTTC. Translation gives CASSQERGLAVYEQFF.

The chain uses TRBV5-4 and TRBJ2-7; 7 positions match TRBD2. CDR1 is SGHNT, CDR2 YYREEE, per germline (reference sequence). There are 14 residues in the CDR3. V lost 3 bases, J lost 3 bases, and 6 bases stayed unmatched. This chain's CDR3 is CASSSGTTNYEQYF. For the CDR3, the DNA is TGTGCCAGCAGCTCCGGGACTACCAACTACGAGCAGTACTTC. Using reference TRBV5-4 and TRBJ2-7 for the parts outside the CDR3, the full variable domain is ETGVTQSPTHLIKTRGQQVTLRCSSQSGHNTVSWYQQALGQGPQFIFQYYREEENGRGNFPPRFSGLQFPNYSSELNVNALELDDSALYLCASSSGTTNYEQYFGPGTRLTVT.

A note on this clonotype: The conserved phenylalanine or tryptophan is not found at the CDR3 terminus, so this likely reflects a read error. The chain couples TRBV28 to TRBJ2-7; D tentatively reads TRBD1 or TRBD2 (6 bases each). The CDR3 length is 14 residues. The V end lost 3 bases, the J end lost 4 bases, and 13 bases lay between the germline ends. Germline CDR1 MDHEN, CDR2 SYDVKM. The CDR3 nucleotides read TGTGCCAGCAGTTTTTGGGGGGCTCCATACGAGCAGTACTTA. Translation: CASSFWGAPYEQYL.

This clonotype appeared a few times. The chain links TRBV4-1 to TRBJ1-1; TRBD1 is a possible D gene (6 bases). Trimming cost V 4 bases and J 0 bases, with 15 bases left between them. Per the germline V gene, CDR1 is MGHRA and CDR2 is YSYEKL. The CDR3 totals 16 residues. The DNA of the CDR3 is TGCGCCAGCAGCCTCGACCCGGGACAAATGAACACTGAAGCTTTCTTT. Translation: CASSLDPGQMNTEAFF.

This clonotype was picked up a small number of times. The chain recombines TRBV7-2 with TRBJ1-1; no firm D call. The CDR3 is 13 residues long. The V gene lost 1 base and the J gene lost 3 bases, with 6 bases spanning the gap. From germline, CDR1 is SGHTA and CDR2 FQGNSA. The CDR3 DNA is TGTGCCAGCAGCTTAGGGGAGGACACTGAAGCTTTCTTT. Its translation is CASSLGEDTEAFF.

This clonotype came up many times. The chain joins TRBV20-1 to TRBJ2-1, with a weak D call TRBD2 (6 bases). The CDR3 has 10 amino acids. Trimming cost V 6 bases and J 15 bases, with 15 bases left between them. Per the germline V gene, CDR1 is DFQATT and CDR2 is SNEGSKA (reference sequence). The CDR3 sequence is CSATRLGRFF. The CDR3 DNA sequence: TGCAGTGCCACGAGACTAGGCCGGTTCTTC.